This passage covers 10 T cell receptor beta chains from one sample sequenced in a study of identical twins. TCRdb recomputed calls from the 5' RACE reads with MiXCR, one row per CDR3 protein. The repertoire consists of about 720,000 distinct CDR3 sequences, with 8.5% to 9% occurring once and the leading ten covering 0.8% to 1%. This sample also appeared in a second study, on yellow fever vaccine responses in identical twins.

The sample consisted of PBMCs. These receptors were taken from a woman under 30 in good health.

This clonotype was detected only a few times. This chain connects TRBV5-1 to TRBJ2-7; D gene uncertain. Germline assignment: CDR1 SGHRS and CDR2 YFSETQ. V was pared by 4 bases and J by 5 bases, with 13 bases between. CDR3 size: 13 residues. CDR3 loop: CASSPVAGNEQYF. CDR3 DNA sequence: TGCGCCAGCAGCCCAGTGGCTGGGAACGAGCAGTACTTC.

The V and J genes are TRBV28 and TRBJ2-7, with D perhaps matching TRBD2 (5 bases). Per the germline V gene, CDR1 is MDHEN and CDR2 is SYDVKM. This CDR3 comprises 12 residues. Trimming stripped 7 bases from V and 4 bases from J, with 11 bases between. The CDR3: CASNPGVYEQYF. The CDR3 DNA follows: TGTGCCAGCAACCCCGGGGTTTACGAGCAGTACTTC.

In this sample, this clonotype turned up many times. The chain uses TRBV24-1 and TRBJ2-1, with no clear D. The V end was cut by 1 base, the J end by 5 bases, with 5 bases between. Germline V gives CDR1 KGHDR, CDR2 SFDVKD. The CDR3 covers 13 residues. The CDR3 loop reads CATSDFFDNEQFF. The CDR3 bases are TGTGCCACCAGTGATTTCTTCGACAATGAGCAGTTCTTC.

In this sample, this clonotype turned up many times. As DNA, the CDR3 is TGCAGTGCTAGAGATCTGGGGCGGGCCTCGAACACCGGGGAGCTGTTTTTT. This codes for CSARDLGRASNTGELFF. The chain employs TRBV20-1 and TRBJ2-2, with D tentatively TRBD1 or TRBD2 (5 bases each). Trimming took 0 bases from V and 0 from J, leaving 14 bases between them. CDR3 size: 17 residues. CDR1 DFQATT and CDR2 SNEGSKA come from the germline V gene (reference sequence).

The V call is TRBV5-1, the J call TRBJ2-2; 7 bases are shared with TRBD1. The CDR3 length is 15 residues. Germline CDR1 SGHRS, CDR2 YFSETQ. The junction had 3 bases not matched to a gene; V was cut back by 1 base and J by 3 bases. CDR3 region: CASSLRGPDTGELFF. CDR3 sequence (DNA): TGCGCCAGCAGCTTGAGGGGGCCGGACACCGGGGAGCTGTTTTTT.

This clonotype was seen at least ten times. This chain joins TRBV29-1 and TRBJ2-1; 10 bases fit TRBD1. J gave up 6 bases and V 6 bases, and 2 bases lay outside the gene matches. This CDR3 comprises 12 residues. Germline lookup yields CDR1 SQVTM and CDR2 ANQGSEA. CDR3 region: CSVRTGGNEQFF. CDR3 DNA: TGCAGCGTCAGGACAGGGGGCAATGAGCAGTTCTTC.

Only a few counts were recorded for this clonotype. The V and J genes are TRBV11-2 and TRBJ2-7, with a possible D match to TRBD1 (6 bases). The CDR3 sequence is 16 residues long. V was shortened by 4 bases and J by 0 bases, with 16 bases between the two germline ends. Germline V gene lookup returns CDR1 SGHAT and CDR2 FQNNGV. The CDR3 DNA is TGTGCCAGCAGCTCCAGGGGACAACTAAGCTCCTACGAGCAGTACTTC. Its protein is CASSSRGQLSSYEQYF. The variable domain in full, completed from reference TRBV11-2 and TRBJ2-7, reads EAGVAQSPRYKIIEKRQSVAFWCNPISGHATLYWYQQILGQGPKLLIQFQNNGVVDDSQLPKDRFSAERLKGVDSTLKIQPAKLEDSAVYLCASSSRGQLSSYEQYFGPGTRLTVT.

This clonotype was detected only a few times. The germline gene is not matched at one end of the junction; a read error may be the cause. V and J are TRBV5-1 and TRBJ1-1; a weak D match, TRBD1 (5 bases). Germline V gene lookup returns CDR1 SGHRS and CDR2 YFSETQ. This CDR3 comprises 14 residues. The CDR3 sequence is CASSPEGRNTEVFF. The CDR3 bases are TGCGCCAGCAGCCCTGAGGGGAGGAACACTGAAGTTTTCTTT. The whole variable domain, filled in from reference TRBV5-1 and TRBJ1-1, reads KAGVTQTPRYLIKTRGQQVTLSCSPISGHRSVSWYQQTPGQGLQFLFEYFSETQRNKGNFPGRFSGRQFSNSRSEMNVSTLELGDSALYLCASSPEGRNTEVFFGQGTRLTVV.

The table lists this clonotype with many counts. J is TRBJ2-7 and V is TRBV6-2 or TRBV6-3, with D possibly being TRBD2 (5 bases). Germline CDR1 and CDR2: MNHEY and SVGEGT. This CDR3 has 17 amino acids. Trimming pared 5 bases from V and 2 bases from J, leaving 22 bases between. CDR3 amino acids: CASSLSLGGIRAYEQYF. The CDR3 DNA is TGTGCCAGCAGTCTCTCCCTTGGAGGCATACGAGCCTACGAGCAGTACTTC.

This clonotype was seen many times. The chain joins TRBV20-1 to TRBJ2-5, with 8 bases fitting TRBD2. CDR1 is DFQATT and CDR2 is SNEGSKA in the germline V gene (reference sequence). The V segment lost 5 bases and the J segment 5 bases; nucleotides outside the gene matches: 13. The CDR3 has 15 residues. The CDR3 is CSASFQRGFDETQYF. DNA of the CDR3: TGCAGTGCTTCCTTCCAGCGGGGGTTCGATGAGACCCAGTACTTC.